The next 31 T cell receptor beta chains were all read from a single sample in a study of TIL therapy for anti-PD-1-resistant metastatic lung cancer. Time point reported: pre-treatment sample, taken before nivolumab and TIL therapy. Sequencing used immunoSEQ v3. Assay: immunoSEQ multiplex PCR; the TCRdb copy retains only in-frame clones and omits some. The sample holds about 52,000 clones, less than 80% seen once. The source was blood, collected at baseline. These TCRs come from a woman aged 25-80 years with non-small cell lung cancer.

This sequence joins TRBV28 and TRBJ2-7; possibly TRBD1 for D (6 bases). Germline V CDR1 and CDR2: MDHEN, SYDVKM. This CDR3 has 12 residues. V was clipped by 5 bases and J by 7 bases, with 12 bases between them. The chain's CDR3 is CASSETGKEQYF. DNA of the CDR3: TGTGCCAGCAGTGAGACAGGCAAGGAGCAGTACTTC.

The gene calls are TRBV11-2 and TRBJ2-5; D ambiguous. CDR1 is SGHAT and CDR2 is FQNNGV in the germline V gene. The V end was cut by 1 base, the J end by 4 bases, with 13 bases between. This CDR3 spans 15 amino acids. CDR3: CASSLGTSVLETQYF. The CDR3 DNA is TGTGCCAGCAGCTTAGGGACGTCGGTCCTAGAGACCCAGTACTTC.

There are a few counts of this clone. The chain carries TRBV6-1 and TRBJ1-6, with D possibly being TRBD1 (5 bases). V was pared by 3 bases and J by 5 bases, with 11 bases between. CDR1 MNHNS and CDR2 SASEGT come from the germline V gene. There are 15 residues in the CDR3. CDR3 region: CASSDAVTDNSPLHF. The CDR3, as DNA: TGTGCCAGCAGTGATGCAGTGACAGATAATTCACCCCTCCACTTT.

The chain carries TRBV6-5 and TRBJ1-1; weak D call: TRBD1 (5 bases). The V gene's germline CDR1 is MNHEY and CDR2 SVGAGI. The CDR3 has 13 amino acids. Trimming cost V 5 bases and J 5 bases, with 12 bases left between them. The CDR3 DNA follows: TGTGCCAGCAGTCTTGACGGGGGGACTGAAGCTTTCTTT. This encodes CASSLDGGTEAFF.

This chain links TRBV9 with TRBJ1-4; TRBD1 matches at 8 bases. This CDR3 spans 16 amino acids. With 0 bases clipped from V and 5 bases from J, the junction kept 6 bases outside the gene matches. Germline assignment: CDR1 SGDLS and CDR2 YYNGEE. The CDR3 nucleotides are TGTGCCAGCAGCGTAGCTTCAGGGGGCGTGAATGAAAAACTGTTTTTT. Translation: CASSVASGGVNEKLFF.

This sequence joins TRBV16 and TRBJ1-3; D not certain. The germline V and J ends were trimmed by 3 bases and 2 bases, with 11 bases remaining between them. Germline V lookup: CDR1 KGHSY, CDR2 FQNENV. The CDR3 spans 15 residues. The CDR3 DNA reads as TGTGCCAGCAGCCAGGAAGCAAGGACTGGAAACACCATATATTTT. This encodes CASSQEARTGNTIYF.

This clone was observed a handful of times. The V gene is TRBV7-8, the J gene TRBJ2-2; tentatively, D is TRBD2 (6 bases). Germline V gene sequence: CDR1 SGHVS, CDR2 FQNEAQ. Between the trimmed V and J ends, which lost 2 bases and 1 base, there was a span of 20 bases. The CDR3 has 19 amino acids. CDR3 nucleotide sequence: TGTGCCAGCAGCTTACTACCGAGGCGCGGGGCCTGGAACACCGGGGAGCTGTTTTTT. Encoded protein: CASSLLPRRGAWNTGELFF.

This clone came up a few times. CDR3 sequence: CASSATGAPTDTQYF. Written as DNA, the CDR3 is TGTGCCAGCAGCGCGACAGGGGCCCCCACAGATACGCAGTATTTT. The chain couples TRBV7-9 to TRBJ2-3; 8 positions match TRBD1. CDR3 length: 15 residues. V lost 5 bases, J lost 2 bases, and 6 bases stayed unmatched. Germline CDR1 SEHNR, CDR2 FQNEAQ (reference sequence).

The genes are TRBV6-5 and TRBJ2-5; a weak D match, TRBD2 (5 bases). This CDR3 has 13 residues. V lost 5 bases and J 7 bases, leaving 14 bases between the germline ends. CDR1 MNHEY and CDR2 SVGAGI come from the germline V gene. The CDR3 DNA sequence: TGTGCCAGCAGTCTACTAGTAGCTGGGACCCAGTACTTC. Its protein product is CASSLLVAGTQYF.

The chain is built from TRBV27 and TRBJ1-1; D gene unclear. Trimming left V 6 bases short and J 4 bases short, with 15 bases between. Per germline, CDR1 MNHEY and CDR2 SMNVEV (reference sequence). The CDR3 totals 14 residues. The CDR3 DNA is TGTGCCAGCAGCCCAAGTTATGCGGTCACTGAAGCTTTCTTT. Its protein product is CASSPSYAVTEAFF.

This CDR3 is CASQGGNTGELFF. CDR3 sequence (DNA): TGTGCCAGTCAGGGGGGGAACACCGGGGAGCTGTTTTTT. J is TRBJ2-2 and V is TRBV6-6; weak D call: TRBD1 (7 bases). CDR1 and CDR2 (germline): MNHNY, SVGAGI (reference sequence). With 9 bases removed from V and 1 base from J, the gap between germline ends came to 9 bases. The CDR3 is 13 residues long.

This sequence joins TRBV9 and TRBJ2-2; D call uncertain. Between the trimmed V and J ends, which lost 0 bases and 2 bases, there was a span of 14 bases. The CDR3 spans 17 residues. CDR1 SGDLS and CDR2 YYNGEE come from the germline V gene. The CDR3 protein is CASSVGAATINTGELFF. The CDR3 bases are TGTGCCAGCAGCGTAGGAGCAGCAACTATAAACACCGGGGAGCTGTTTTTT.

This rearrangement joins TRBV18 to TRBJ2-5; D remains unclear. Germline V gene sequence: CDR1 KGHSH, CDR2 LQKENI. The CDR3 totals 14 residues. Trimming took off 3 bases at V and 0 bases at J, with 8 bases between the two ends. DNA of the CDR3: TGTGCCAGCTCACCCCAGGAGTACCAAGAGACCCAGTACTTC. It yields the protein CASSPQEYQETQYF.

CDR3 residues: CASSSGTEAFF. The CDR3 DNA reads as TGTGCCAGCAGTTCCGGCACTGAAGCTTTCTTT. The chain links TRBV6-5 to TRBJ1-1; D is ambiguous. Germline V gene lookup returns CDR1 MNHEY and CDR2 SVGAGI. The CDR3 runs to 11 residues. V was pared by 4 bases and J by 4 bases, with 4 bases between.

CDR3 sequence reads: CASSLSPTPYEQYF. The DNA for the CDR3 is TGTGCCAGCAGCTTAAGCCCAACCCCCTACGAGCAGTACTTC. V and J are TRBV7-9 and TRBJ2-7; D not resolved. Germline V gene data show CDR1 as SEHNR and CDR2 as FQNEAQ (reference sequence). Trimming removed 2 bases from V and 2 bases from J, with 10 bases in between. This CDR3 has 14 residues.

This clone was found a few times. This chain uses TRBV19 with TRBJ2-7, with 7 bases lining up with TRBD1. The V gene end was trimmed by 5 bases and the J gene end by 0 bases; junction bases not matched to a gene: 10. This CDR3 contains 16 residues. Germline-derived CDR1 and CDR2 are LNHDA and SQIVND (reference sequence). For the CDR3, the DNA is TGTGCCAGTAGTTCGGTCCCGGGACAGCCCTCCTACGAGCAGTACTTC. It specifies CASSSVPGQPSYEQYF. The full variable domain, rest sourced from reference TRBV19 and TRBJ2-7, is DGGITQSPKYLFRKEGQNVTLSCEQNLNHDAMYWYRQDPGQGLRLIYYSQIVNDFQKGDIAEGYSVSREKKESFPLTVTSAQKNPTAFYLCASSSVPGQPSYEQYFGPGTRLTVT.

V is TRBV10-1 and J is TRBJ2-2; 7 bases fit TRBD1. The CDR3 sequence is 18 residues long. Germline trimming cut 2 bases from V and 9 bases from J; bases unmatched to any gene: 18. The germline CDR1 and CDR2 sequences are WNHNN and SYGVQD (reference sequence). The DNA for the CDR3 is TGCGCCAGCAGTGAGGAAACTGGTGGGGCAGGGGGACACCGGGAGCTGTTTTTT. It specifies CASSEETGGAGGHRELFF.

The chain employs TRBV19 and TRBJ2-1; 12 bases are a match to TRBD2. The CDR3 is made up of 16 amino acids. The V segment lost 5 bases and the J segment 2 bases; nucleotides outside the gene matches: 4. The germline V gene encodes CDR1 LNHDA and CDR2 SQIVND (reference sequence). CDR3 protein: CASSLLAGGPYNEQFF. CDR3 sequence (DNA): TGTGCCAGTAGTTTACTAGCGGGAGGCCCCTACAATGAGCAGTTCTTC.

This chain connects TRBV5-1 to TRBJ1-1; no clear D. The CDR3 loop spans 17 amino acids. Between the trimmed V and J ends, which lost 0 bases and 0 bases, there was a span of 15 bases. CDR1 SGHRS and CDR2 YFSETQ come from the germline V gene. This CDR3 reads CASSLGTYSVLNTEAFF. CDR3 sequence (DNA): TGCGCCAGCAGCTTGGGGACGTACTCCGTCTTGAACACTGAAGCTTTCTTT.

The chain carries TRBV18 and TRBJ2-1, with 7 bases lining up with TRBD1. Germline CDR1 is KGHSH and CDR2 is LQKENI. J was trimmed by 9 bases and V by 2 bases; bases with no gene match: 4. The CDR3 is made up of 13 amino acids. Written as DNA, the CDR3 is TGTGCCAGCTCACCAGACAGGGTGGGTGAGCAGTTCTTC. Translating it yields CASSPDRVGEQFF.

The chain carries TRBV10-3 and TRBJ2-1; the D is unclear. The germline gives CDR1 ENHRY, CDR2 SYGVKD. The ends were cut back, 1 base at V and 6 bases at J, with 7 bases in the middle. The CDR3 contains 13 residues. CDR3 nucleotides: TGTGCCATCAGTGAGTTTATAGCCAATGAGCAGTTCTTC. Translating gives CAISEFIANEQFF.

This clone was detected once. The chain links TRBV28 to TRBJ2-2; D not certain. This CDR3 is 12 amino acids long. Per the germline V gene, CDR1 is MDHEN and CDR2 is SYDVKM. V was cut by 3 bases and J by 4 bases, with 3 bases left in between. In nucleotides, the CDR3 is TGTGCCAGCAGTTTGGCCACCGGGGAGCTGTTTTTT. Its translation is CASSLATGELFF.

The DNA of the CDR3 is TGTGCCTCCCAAAGTATCGGGCCCGGCACCATGAACACTGAAGCTTTCTTT. It codes for CASQSIGPGTMNTEAFF. V usage is TRBV10-3 and J usage is TRBJ1-1; D remains unclear. Trimming removed 11 bases at V and 0 bases at J, with 25 bases between. This CDR3 contains 17 residues. Per germline, CDR1 ENHRY and CDR2 SYGVKD.

CDR3 in DNA: TGTGCCAGCAGTGAAGCGCGGACAGGGCGCTATGGCTACACCTTC. Its protein is CASSEARTGRYGYTF. This chain connects TRBV6-1 to TRBJ1-2, with 8 bases aligning to TRBD1. Germline lookup yields CDR1 MNHNS and CDR2 SASEGT. Germline trimming cut 0 bases from V and 4 bases from J; bases unmatched to any gene: 4. The CDR3 is 15 residues long.

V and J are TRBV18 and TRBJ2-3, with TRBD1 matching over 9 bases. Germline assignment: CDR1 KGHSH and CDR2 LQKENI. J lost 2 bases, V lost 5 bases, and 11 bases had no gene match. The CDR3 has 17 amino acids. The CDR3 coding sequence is TGTGCCAGCTCAGAAACATCACAGGGGGCTAACACAGATACGCAGTATTTT. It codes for CASSETSQGANTDTQYF.

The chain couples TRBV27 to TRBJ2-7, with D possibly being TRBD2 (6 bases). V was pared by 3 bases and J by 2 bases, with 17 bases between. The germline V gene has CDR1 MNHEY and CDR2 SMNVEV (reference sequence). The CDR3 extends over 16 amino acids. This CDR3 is CASSFLAGGLAYEQYF. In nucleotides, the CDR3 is TGTGCCAGCAGTTTTCTAGCTGGAGGGCTCGCCTACGAGCAGTACTTC.

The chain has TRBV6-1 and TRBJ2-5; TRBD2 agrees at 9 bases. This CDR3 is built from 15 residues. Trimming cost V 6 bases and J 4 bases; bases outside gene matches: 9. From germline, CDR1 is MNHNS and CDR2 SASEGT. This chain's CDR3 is CASSADLAGIETQYF. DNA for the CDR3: TGTGCCAGCAGCGCGGACCTAGCGGGAATAGAGACCCAGTACTTC.

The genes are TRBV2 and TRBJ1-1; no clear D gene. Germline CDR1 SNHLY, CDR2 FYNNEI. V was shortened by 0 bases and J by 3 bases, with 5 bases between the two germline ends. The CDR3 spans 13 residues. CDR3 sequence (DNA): TGTGCCAGCAGTGAAGCTAGGGACACTGAAGCTTTCTTT. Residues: CASSEARDTEAFF.

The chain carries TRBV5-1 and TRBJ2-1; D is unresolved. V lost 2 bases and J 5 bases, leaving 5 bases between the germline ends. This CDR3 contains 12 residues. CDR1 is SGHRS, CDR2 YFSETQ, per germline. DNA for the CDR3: TGCGCCAGCAGCTTTGAGGACAATGAGCAGTTCTTC. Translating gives CASSFEDNEQFF. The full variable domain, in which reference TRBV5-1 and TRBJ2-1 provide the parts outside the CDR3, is KAGVTQTPRYLIKTRGQQVTLSCSPISGHRSVSWYQQTPGQGLQFLFEYFSETQRNKGNFPGRFSGRQFSNSRSEMNVSTLELGDSALYLCASSFEDNEQFFGPGTRLTVL.

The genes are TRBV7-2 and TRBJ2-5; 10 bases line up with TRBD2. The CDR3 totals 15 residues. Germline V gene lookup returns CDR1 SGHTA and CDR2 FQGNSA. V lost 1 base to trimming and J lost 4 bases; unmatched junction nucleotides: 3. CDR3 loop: CASSLGQRGGETQYF. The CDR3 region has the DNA TGTGCCAGCAGCTTAGGGCAGCGGGGGGGAGAGACCCAGTACTTC.

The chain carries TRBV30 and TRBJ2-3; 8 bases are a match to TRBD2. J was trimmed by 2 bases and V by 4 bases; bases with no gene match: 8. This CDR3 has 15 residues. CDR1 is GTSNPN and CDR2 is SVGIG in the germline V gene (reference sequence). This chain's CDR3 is CAWMGWRGATDTQYF. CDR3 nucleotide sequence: TGTGCCTGGATGGGGTGGCGGGGGGCCACAGATACGCAGTATTTT.